This TCR beta chain stems from a study of T cell changes during pregnancy in multiple sclerosis. Sequenced by immunoSEQ multiplex PCR; TCRdb stores in-frame clones only, minus some. This table holds about 56,000 clones, 85% to 90% found once. In germline, CDR1 is WSHSY, CDR2 SAAADI. The CDR3 extends over 18 amino acids. J gave up 4 bases and V 5 bases, and 13 bases lay outside the gene matches. This TCR derives from a human donor whose cells served as feeder cells for cultures in a pregnancy study. The sample was peripheral blood from another person, used as feeder cells. This chain uses TRBV10-2 with TRBJ2-2; 10 nucleotides align to TRBD1. CDR3 residues: CASSPWTGGPFATGELFF. CDR3 coding DNA: TGCGCCAGCAGTCCCTGGACAGGGGGTCCTTTTGCCACCGGGGAGCTGTTTTTT.